A selection of T cell receptor beta chains follows, all from one sample in a study of sequential checkpoint blockade in melanoma. TCRdb's copy holds only in-frame clones and misses some; the assay was immunoSEQ multiplex PCR. The data contain 2,000 to 2,500 clones, less than 30% of them singletons. This specimen consisted of tumor tissue (inferred from file names), obtained from a patient given nivolumab and ipilimumab in sequence. These receptors came from a human donor with melanoma. CDR3s include the opening cysteine and the closing phenylalanine or tryptophan. Each record gives: clone size, D gene, V gene, J gene, CDR3 DNA, CDR3 protein. A D gene is named only where the DNA matches it firmly. For some rows the clone size is stated as once, few or many, or as a class when expanded; others skip it.

>NA|NA|TRBV30|TRBJ1-1
TGTGCCTGGAGTGGAGGGGGATTCGAAGCTTTCTTT
CAWSGGGFEAFF
>NA|TRBD2|TRBV5-1|TRBJ2-2
TGCGCCAGCAGCTTTCAAAGCGGGAGGGCCGGGGAGCTGTTTTTT
CASSFQSGRAGELFF
>NA|TRBD1|TRBV6-8|TRBJ1-5
TGTGCCAGCAGCCGGGACAGGGGACCCCAGCCCCAGCATTTT
CASSRDRGPQPQHF
>NA|NA|TRBV16|TRBJ2-2
TGTGCCAGCAGCCCCCGACAGGTCACCGGGGAGCTGTTTTTT
CASSPRQVTGELFF
>medium-sized|TRBD1|TRBV11-3|TRBJ2-7
TGTGCCAGCAGCTCTGCCGGGACAGCCTCCTACGAGCAGTACTTC
CASSSAGTASYEQYF
>NA|TRBD2|TRBV11-3|TRBJ2-5
TGTGCCAGCAGCCCGAAAGCTCGACTAGCGGAGACCCAGTACTTC
CASSPKARLAETQYF
>NA|NA|TRBV29-1|TRBJ2-5
TGCAGCGTTGAAGTACCCCCGAGCCTGGAGACCCAGTACTTC
CSVEVPPSLETQYF
>NA|TRBD2|TRBV19|TRBJ2-1
TGTGCCAGTAGTATGGCGGGACTAGCGGGTGAGCAGTTCTTC
CASSMAGLAGEQFF
>few|NA|TRBV6-8|TRBJ1-1
TGTGCCAGCAAGGACGGCTTTCCGAACACTGAAGCTTTCTTT
CASKDGFPNTEAFF
>medium-sized|TRBD2|TRBV11-3|TRBJ2-1
TGTGCCAGCAGCTTTAGCAACTATCGCGGGACTAGCGGGGTGGATGAGCAGTTCTTC
CASSFSNYRGTSGVDEQFF
>few|TRBD1|TRBV6-1|TRBJ2-7
TGTGCCAGCAGTGAAGCGACAGGGGGCTCCTACGAGCAGTACTTC
CASSEATGGSYEQYF
>medium-sized|NA|TRBV9|TRBJ1-1
TGTGCCAGCAGCGTAGTGGGATACGACACTGAAGCTTTCTTT
CASSVVGYDTEAFF
>once|TRBD1|TRBV5-1|TRBJ2-3
TGCGCCAGCAGCTTGGAGGGGGCTCTAGATACGCAGTATTTT
CASSLEGALDTQYF
>few|NA|TRBV9|TRBJ2-2
TGTGCCAGCAGCGTAGGCGGCGAGAACACCGGGGAGCTGTTTTTT
CASSVGGENTGELFF
>NA|TRBD1|TRBV6-8|TRBJ2-7
TGTGCCAGCAGTTCCGGAGCAGGGGGTCGCGAGCAGTACTTC
CASSSGAGGREQYF
>few|NA|TRBV12-5|TRBJ1-1
TGTGCCAGCACCTCCGCAGGAGACTCGAACACTGAAGCTTTCTTT
CASTSAGDSNTEAFF
>NA|NA|TRBV19|TRBJ1-2
TGTGCCAGTAGTACGACAGGCAACCTCGGCTACACCTTC
CASSTTGNLGYTF
>medium-sized|NA|TRBV11-3|TRBJ1-1
TGTGCCAGCAGCTTAATACGCAGGGACACTGAAGCTTTCTTT
CASSLIRRDTEAFF
>few|TRBD1|TRBV4-1|TRBJ1-2
TGCGCCAGCAGCCAAGAATGGGACAGGTCCTATGGCTACACCTTC
CASSQEWDRSYGYTF
>NA|NA|TRBV5-1|TRBJ1-4
TGCGCCAGCAGCTTGGGGGGGGCTAATGAAAAACTGTTTTTT
CASSLGGANEKLFF
>few|NA|TRBV15|TRBJ1-1
TGTGCCACCAGCTTGGACATATCGAACACTGAAGCTTTCTTT
CATSLDISNTEAFF
>NA|NA|TRBV6-8|TRBJ1-1
TGTGCCAGCAGTGATTGGGGAGGGCCTGAAGCTTTCTTT
CASSDWGGPEAFF
>many|NA|TRBV11-3|TRBJ1-2
TGTGCCAGCAGCTTCTCAGGGGAGTTCTATGGCTACACCTTC
CASSFSGEFYGYTF
>NA|NA|TRBV5-1|TRBJ1-6
TGCGCCAGCAGCCCCGCGGGGGGGTATTCACCCCTCCACTTT
CASSPAGGYSPLHF
>NA|NA|TRBV18|TRBJ1-4
TGTGCCAGCTCATTGGCAAGCGCAACTAATGAAAAACTGTTTTTT
CASSLASATNEKLFF
>NA|NA|TRBV19|TRBJ2-1
TGTGCCAGTAGTATAGGGGGGAATGAGCAGTTCTTC
CASSIGGNEQFF